The clone carrying this T cell receptor (beta chain) has a single count. Its antigen is not identified. This entry belongs to a study of T cell responses to AZD1222 COVID-19 vaccine. Study-wide background: It was second doses at about 4 or about 12 weeks that were pooled. Overall study results and limits: Elevations in Spike-specific TCR breadth and depth followed administration of two AZD1222 doses. Donors were largely white British and mainly female; clonal diversity was possibly underestimated. Seropositivity was recorded at baseline in only 6 or 7 AZD1222 recipients.

The repertoire was sequenced with immunoSEQ multiplex PCR; TCRdb's copy has only in-frame clones and lacks some. The sample has roughly 120,000 clones; roughly 90% are singletons. This CDR3 has 16 amino acids. Trimming left V 0 bases short and J 5 bases short, with 13 bases between. The germline V gene encodes CDR1 MNHEY and CDR2 SVGAGI. This specimen consisted of peripheral blood, obtained on day 0 of AZD1222 vaccination. The receptor was derived from an adult in good health. The chain links TRBV6-5 to TRBJ1-4, with D unclear. The CDR3 DNA is TGTGCCAGCAGTTACTCGAGCCCTCGAAAGAATGAAAAACTGTTTTTT. Residues: CASSYSSPRKNEKLFF.